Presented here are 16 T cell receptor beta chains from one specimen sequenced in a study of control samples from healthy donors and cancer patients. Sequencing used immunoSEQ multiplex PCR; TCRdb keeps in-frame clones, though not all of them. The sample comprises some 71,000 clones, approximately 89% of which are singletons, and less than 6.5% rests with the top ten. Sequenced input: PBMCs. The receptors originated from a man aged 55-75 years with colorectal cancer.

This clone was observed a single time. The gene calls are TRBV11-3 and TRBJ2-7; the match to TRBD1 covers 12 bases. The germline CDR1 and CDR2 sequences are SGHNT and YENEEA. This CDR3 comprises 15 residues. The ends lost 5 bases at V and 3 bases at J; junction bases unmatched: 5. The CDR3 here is CASSPGTGGFYEQYF. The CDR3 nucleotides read TGTGCCAGCAGCCCCGGGACAGGGGGCTTCTACGAGCAGTACTTC.

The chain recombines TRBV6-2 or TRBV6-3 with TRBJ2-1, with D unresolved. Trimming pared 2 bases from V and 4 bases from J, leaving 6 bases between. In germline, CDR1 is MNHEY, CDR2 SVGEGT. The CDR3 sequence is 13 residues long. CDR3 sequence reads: CASSYVQYNEQFF. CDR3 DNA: TGTGCCAGCAGTTACGTACAGTACAATGAGCAGTTCTTC.

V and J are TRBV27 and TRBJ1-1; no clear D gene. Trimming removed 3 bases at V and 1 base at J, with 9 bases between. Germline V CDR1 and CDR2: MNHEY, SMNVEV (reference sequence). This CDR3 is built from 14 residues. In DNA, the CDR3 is TGTGCCAGCAGTTTGACACGGTGGAACACTGAAGCTTTCTTT. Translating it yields CASSLTRWNTEAFF.

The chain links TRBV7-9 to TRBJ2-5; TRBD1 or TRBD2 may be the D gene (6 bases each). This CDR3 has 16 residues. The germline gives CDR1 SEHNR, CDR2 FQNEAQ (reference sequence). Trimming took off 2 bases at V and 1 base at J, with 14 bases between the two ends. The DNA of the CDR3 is TGTGCCAGCAGCTTAAGGGGGATGGGGGGCCAAGAGACCCAGTACTTC. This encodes CASSLRGMGGQETQYF.

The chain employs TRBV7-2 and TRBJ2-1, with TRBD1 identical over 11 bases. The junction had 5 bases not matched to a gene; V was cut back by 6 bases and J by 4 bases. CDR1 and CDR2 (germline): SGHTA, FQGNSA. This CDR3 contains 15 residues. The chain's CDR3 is CASRPGQGAYNEQFF. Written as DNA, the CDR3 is TGTGCCAGCAGACCAGGACAGGGGGCTTACAATGAGCAGTTCTTC.

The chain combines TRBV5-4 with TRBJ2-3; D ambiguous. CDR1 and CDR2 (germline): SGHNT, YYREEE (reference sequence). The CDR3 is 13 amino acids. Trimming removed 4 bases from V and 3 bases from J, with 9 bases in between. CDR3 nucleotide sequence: TGTGCCAGCAGCGCGCATACAACAGATACGCAGTATTTT. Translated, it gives CASSAHTTDTQYF.

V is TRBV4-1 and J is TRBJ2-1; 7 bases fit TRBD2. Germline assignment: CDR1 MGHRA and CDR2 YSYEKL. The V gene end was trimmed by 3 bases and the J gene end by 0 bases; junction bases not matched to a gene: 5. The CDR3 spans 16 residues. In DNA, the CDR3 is TGCGCCAGCAGCCAGAGGTCTAGCGGCTCCTACAATGAGCAGTTCTTC. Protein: CASSQRSSGSYNEQFF.

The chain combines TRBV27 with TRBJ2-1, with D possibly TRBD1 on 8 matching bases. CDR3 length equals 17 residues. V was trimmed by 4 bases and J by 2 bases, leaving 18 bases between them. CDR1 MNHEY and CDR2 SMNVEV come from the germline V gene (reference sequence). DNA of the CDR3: TGTGCCAGCAGTTCCCACAGGGGGGGTATTGCCTACAATGAGCAGTTCTTC. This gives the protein CASSSHRGGIAYNEQFF.

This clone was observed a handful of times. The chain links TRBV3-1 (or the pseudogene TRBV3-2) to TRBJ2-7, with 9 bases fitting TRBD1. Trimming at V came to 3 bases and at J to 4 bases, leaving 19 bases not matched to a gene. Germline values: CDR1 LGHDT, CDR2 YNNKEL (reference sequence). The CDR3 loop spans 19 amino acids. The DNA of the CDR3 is TGTGCCAGCAGCCATCTCTGGGGGACAGGGAATAAGTATAGGTACGAGCAGTACTTC. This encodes CASSHLWGTGNKYRYEQYF.

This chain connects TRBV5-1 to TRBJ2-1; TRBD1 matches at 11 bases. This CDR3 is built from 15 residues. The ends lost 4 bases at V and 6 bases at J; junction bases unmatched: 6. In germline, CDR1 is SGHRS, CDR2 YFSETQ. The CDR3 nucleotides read TGCGCCAGCAGCCCACCGGGACAGGGGGGCAATGAGCAGTTCTTC. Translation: CASSPPGQGGNEQFF.

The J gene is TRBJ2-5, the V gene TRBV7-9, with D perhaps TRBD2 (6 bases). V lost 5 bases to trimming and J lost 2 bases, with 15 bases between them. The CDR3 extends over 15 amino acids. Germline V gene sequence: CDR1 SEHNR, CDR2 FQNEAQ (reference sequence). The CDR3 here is CASSPGVAEQETQYF. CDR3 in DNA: TGTGCCAGCAGCCCCGGAGTAGCGGAGCAAGAGACCCAGTACTTC.

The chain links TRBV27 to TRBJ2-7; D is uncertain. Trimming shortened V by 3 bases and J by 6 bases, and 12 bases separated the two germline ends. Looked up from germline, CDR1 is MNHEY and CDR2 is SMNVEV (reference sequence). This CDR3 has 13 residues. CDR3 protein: CASSFSKGFEQYF. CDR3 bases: TGTGCCAGCAGTTTCTCGAAGGGTTTCGAGCAGTACTTC.

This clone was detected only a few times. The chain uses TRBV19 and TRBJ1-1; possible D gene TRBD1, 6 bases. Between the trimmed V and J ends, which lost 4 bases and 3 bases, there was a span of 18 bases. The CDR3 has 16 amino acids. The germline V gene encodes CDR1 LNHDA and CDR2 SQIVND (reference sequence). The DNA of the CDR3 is TGTGCCAGTAGTACAACGGGATTCCCAGGGGACACTGAAGCTTTCTTT. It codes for CASSTTGFPGDTEAFF.

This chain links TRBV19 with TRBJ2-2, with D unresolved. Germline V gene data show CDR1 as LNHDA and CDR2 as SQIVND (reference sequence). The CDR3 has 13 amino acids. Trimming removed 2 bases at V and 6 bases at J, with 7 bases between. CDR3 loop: CASSINSPGELFF. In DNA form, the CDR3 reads TGTGCCAGTAGTATAAACTCGCCCGGGGAGCTGTTTTTT.

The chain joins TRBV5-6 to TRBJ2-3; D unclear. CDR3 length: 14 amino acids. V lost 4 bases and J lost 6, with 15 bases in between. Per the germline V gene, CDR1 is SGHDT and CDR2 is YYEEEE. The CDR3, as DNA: TGTGCCAGCAGCCCAGCTTCTTCCGCGGATACGCAGTATTTT. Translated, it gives CASSPASSADTQYF.

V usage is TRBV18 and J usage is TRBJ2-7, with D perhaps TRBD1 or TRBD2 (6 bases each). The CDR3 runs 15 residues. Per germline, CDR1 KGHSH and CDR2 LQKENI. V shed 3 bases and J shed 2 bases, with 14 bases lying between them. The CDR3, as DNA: TGTGCCAGCTCACCGGGACACGGGGGAACCTACGAGCAGTACTTC. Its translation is CASSPGHGGTYEQYF.